This TCR beta chain is from a study of T cells in Graves' hyperthyroidism and ophthalmopathy. About the study: Specimen type is peripheral blood, collected at initial diagnosis prior to any treatment.

This clonotype was picked up many times. The antigen remains undetermined. CDR1 SGHRS and CDR2 YFSETQ come from the germline V gene. The CDR3 spans 16 residues. Trimming pared 4 bases from V and 0 bases from J, leaving 14 bases between. Amplified regions were TCR beta CDR3 sequences from RNA transcripts. The HTBI primer set served for first-round RT-PCR of the TCR CDR3. TCRdb passed the multiplex PCR reads through MiXCR, listing each CDR3 protein once. The profile shows around 600,000 distinct CDR3 sequences, around 15% of them singletons. Study results and limitations: Progression to ophthalmopathy was predicted a median of about six months early.

Patients having uncontrolled infection, another autoimmune disease, pregnancy or lactation were not included. Diagnostic decisions used clinical symptoms, serum thyroxine and TRAb, thyroid ultrasound and orbital computed tomography. The rearrangement uses TRBV5-1 and TRBJ2-1, with D possibly being TRBD2 (6 bases). The receptor was derived from a woman between 45 and 65 years old with Graves' ophthalmopathy. Input material: blood. The CDR3 protein is CASSAGLASSYNEQFF. The CDR3 DNA is TGCGCCAGCAGCGCAGGGCTAGCGAGCTCCTACAATGAGCAGTTCTTC. Using reference TRBV5-1 and TRBJ2-1 for the parts outside the CDR3, the full variable domain is KAGVTQTPRYLIKTRGQQVTLSCSPISGHRSVSWYQQTPGQGLQFLFEYFSETQRNKGNFPGRFSGRQFSNSRSEMNVSTLELGDSALYLCASSAGLASSYNEQFFGPGTRLTVL.